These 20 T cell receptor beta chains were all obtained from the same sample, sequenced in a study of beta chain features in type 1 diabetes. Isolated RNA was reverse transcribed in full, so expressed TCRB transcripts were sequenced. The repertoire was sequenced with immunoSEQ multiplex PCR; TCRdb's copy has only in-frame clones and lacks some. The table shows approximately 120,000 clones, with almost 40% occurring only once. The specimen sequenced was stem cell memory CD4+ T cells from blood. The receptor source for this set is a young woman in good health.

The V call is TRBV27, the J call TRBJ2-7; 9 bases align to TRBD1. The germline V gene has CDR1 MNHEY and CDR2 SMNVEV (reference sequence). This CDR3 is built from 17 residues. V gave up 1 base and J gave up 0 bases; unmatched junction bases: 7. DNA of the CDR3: TGTGCCAGCAGTTTATTCCGCCGGGACAGGGACTCCTACGAGCAGTACTTC. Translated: CASSLFRRDRDSYEQYF.

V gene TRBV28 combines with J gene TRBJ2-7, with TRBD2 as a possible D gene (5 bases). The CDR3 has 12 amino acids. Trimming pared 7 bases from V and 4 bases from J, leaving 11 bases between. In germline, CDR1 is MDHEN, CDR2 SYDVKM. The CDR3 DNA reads TGTGCCAGCACACAAGGGAGTTACGAGCAGTACTTC. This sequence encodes CASTQGSYEQYF.

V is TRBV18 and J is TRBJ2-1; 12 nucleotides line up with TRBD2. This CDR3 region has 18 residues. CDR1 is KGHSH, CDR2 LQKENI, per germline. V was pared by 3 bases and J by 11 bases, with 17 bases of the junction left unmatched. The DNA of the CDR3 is TGTGCCAGCTCACCCGCATCTCGAGCGACTAGCGGGAGTGAGAAGCAGTTCTTC. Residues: CASSPASRATSGSEKQFF.

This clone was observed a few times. CDR3 amino acids: CASRGGHNEQFF. For the CDR3, the DNA is TGTGCCAGCAGAGGGGGACACAATGAGCAGTTCTTC. V is TRBV11-3 and J is TRBJ2-1; D perhaps matches TRBD1 (6 bases). The germline V and J ends were trimmed by 6 bases and 5 bases, with 8 bases remaining between them. The CDR3 runs to 12 residues. Germline values: CDR1 SGHNT, CDR2 YENEEA.

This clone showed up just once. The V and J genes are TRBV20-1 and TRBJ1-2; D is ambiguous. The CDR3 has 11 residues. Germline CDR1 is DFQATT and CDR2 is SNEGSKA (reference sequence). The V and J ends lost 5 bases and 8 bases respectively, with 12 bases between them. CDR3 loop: CSAVGVGGYTF. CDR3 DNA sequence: TGCAGTGCTGTCGGGGTGGGGGGCTACACCTTC.

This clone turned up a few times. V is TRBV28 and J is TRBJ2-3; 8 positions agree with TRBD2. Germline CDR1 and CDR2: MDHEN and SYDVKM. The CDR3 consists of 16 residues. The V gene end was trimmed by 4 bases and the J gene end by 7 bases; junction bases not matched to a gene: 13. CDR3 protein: CASSSPGAGGFNTQYF. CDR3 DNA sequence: TGTGCCAGCAGTTCCCCAGGGGCGGGAGGATTCAATACGCAGTATTTT.

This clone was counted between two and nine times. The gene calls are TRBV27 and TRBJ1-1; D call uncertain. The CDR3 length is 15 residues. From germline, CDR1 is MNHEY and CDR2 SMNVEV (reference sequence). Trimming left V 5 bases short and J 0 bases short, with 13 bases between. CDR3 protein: CASSPSYGMNTEAFF. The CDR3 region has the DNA TGTGCCAGCAGTCCATCTTACGGGATGAACACTGAAGCTTTCTTT.

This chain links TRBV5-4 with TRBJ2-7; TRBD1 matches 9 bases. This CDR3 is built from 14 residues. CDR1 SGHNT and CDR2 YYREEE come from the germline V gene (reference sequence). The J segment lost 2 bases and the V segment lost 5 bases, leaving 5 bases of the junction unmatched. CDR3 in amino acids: CASSQQGATYEQYF. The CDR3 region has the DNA TGTGCCAGCAGTCAACAGGGGGCAACCTACGAGCAGTACTTC.

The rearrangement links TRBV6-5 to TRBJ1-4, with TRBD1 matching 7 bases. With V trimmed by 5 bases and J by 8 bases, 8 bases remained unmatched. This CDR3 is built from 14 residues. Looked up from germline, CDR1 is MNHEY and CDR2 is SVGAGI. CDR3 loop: CASSPTGLIEKLFF. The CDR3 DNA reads TGTGCCAGCAGTCCGACAGGGTTGATAGAAAAACTGTTTTTT.

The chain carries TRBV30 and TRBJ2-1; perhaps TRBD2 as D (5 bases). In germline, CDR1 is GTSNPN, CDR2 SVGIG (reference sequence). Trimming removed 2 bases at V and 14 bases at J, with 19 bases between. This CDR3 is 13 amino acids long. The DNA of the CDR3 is TGTGCCTGGAGTCTAACAATTGTGGGAGCAGAGTTCTTC. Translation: CAWSLTIVGAEFF.

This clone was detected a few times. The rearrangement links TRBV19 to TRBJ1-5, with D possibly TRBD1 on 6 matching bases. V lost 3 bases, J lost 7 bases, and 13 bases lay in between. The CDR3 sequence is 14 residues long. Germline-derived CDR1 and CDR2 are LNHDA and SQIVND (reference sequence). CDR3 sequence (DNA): TGTGCCAGTAGTATCGTGGCAGGGGAGCAGCCCCAGCATTTT. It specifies CASSIVAGEQPQHF.

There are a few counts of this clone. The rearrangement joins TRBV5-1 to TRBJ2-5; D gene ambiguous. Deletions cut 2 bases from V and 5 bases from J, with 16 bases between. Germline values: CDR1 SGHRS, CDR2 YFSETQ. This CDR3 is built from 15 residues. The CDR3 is CASSFVSSQQETQYF. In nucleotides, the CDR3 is TGCGCCAGCAGCTTTGTATCCTCGCAACAGGAGACCCAGTACTTC.

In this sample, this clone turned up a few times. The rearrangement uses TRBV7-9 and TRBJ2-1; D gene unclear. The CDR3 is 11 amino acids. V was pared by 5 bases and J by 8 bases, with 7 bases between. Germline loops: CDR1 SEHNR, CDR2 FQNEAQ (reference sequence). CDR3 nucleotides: TGTGCCAGCAGCCTCACAGATGAGCAGTTCTTC. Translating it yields CASSLTDEQFF.

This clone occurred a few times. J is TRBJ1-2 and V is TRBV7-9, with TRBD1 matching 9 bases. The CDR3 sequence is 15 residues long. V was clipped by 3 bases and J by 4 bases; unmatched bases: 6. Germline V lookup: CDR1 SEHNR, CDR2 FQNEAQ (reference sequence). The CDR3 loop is CASSLGTGPGYGYTF. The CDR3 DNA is TGTGCCAGCAGCTTGGGGACAGGGCCGGGCTATGGCTACACCTTC.

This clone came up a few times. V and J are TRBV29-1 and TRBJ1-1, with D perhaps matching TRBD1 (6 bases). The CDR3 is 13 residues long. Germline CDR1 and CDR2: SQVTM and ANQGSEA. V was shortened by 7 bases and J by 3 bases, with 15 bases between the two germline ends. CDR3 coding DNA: TGCAGCGCCGAACAGGGAAGGGACACTGAAGCTTTCTTT. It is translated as CSAEQGRDTEAFF.

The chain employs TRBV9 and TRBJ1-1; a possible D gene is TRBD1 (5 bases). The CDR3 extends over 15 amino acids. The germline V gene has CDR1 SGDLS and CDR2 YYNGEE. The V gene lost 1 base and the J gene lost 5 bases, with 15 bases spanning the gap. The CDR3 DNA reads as TGTGCCAGCAGCGTATCCGGGACGGGAGGGACTGAAGCTTTCTTT. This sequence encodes CASSVSGTGGTEAFF.

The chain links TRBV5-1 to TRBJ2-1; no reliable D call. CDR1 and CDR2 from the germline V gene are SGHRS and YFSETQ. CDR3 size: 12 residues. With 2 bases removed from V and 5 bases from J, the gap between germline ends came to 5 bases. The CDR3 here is CASSFYNNEQFF. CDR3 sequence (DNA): TGCGCCAGCAGCTTTTACAACAATGAGCAGTTCTTC.

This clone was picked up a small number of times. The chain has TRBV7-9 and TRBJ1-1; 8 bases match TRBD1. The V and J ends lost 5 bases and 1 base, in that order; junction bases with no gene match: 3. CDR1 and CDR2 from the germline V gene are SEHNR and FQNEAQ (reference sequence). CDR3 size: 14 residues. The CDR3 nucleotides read TGTGCCAGCAGCATAACAGGGGGGAACACTGAAGCTTTCTTT. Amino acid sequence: CASSITGGNTEAFF.

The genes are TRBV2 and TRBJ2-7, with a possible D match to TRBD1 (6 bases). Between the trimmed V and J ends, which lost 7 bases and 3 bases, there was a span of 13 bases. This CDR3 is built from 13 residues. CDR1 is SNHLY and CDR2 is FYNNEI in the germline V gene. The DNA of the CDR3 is TGTGCCAGCACGCAGACAGGCAACTACGAGCAGTACTTC. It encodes CASTQTGNYEQYF. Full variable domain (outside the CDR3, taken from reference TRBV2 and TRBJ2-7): EPEVTQTPSHQVTQMGQEVILRCVPISNHLYFYWYRQILGQKVEFLVSFYNNEISEKSEIFDDQFSVERPDGSNFTLKIRSTKLEDSAMYFCASTQTGNYEQYFGPGTRLTVT.

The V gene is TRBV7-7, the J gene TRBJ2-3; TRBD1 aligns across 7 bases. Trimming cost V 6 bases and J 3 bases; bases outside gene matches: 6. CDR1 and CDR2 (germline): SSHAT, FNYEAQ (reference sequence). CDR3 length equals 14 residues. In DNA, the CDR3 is TGTGCCAGCAGTCGACAGGGTCGTACAGATACGCAGTATTTT. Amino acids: CASSRQGRTDTQYF.